The T cell receptor beta chain under discussion was sequenced for a study of T cells in Graves' hyperthyroidism and ophthalmopathy. From germline, CDR1 is SNHLY and CDR2 FYNNEI. The V end was cut by 5 bases, the J end by 6 bases, with 17 bases between. The CDR3 extends over 15 amino acids. When ophthalmopathy did not progress within 18 months, Graves' hyperthyroidism was considered stable. Template material for amplifying TCR beta CDR3 regions consisted of RNA transcripts. During a first-round RT-PCR of the TCR CDR3, the HTBI primer set was used. TCRdb re-derived calls from the multiplex PCR reads in MiXCR, one entry per CDR3 protein. Among around 200,000 distinct CDR3 sequences listed, about 17% were seen once.

The V and J genes are TRBV2 and TRBJ1-5, with unresolved D. This receptor was obtained from a man between 35 and 55 years old with Graves' hyperthyroidism. Sequences were obtained from blood. The CDR3 region is CASSPPLRTGQPQHF. The CDR3 DNA follows: TGTGCCAGCAGTCCTCCCCTCCGTACCGGTCAGCCCCAGCATTTT.